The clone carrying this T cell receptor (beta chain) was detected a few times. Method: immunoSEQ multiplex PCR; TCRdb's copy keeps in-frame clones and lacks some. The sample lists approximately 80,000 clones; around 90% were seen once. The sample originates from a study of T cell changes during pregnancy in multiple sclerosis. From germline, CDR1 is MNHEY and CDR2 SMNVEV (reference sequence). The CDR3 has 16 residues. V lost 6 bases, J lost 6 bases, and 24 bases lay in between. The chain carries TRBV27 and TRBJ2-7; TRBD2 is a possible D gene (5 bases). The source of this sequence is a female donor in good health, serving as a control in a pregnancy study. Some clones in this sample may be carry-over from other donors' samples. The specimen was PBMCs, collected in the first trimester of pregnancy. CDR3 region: CASRAETSTFPSEQYF. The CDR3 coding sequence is TGTGCCAGCAGAGCGGAAACTAGTACTTTTCCTAGCGAGCAGTACTTC.